A single sample is the source of the 24 T cell receptor beta chains below, sequenced in a study of multiple sclerosis patients with progressive multifocal leukoencephalopathy. Time point denoted: time of PML onset. Assay: immunoSEQ multiplex PCR; the TCRdb copy retains only in-frame clones and omits some. The data show about 30,000 clones, with about 90% seen just once and 3% to 3.5% held by the top ten. The sample in question was PBMCs, obtained from a patient treated with natalizumab. Receptor source: a human donor with progressive multifocal leukoencephalopathy.

The chain has TRBV5-1 and TRBJ2-3; 8 positions match TRBD2. CDR1 SGHRS and CDR2 YFSETQ come from the germline V gene. The junction had 7 bases not matched to a gene; V was cut back by 2 bases and J by 5 bases. This CDR3 comprises 15 residues. CDR3 DNA sequence: TGCGCCAGCAGCTTCGCGGGAGGACCTAGAGATACGCAGTATTTT. Amino acids: CASSFAGGPRDTQYF.

This chain links TRBV23-1 with TRBJ2-5; perhaps TRBD1 as D (6 bases). TRBJ2-7 matches the DNA end more closely, so the J call is doubtful. TRBV23-1 is an ORF, and what it does is uncertain. The CDR3 spans 15 residues. The chain's CDR3 is CASRPLPDRAYEQYF. Here the CDR3 DNA reads TGCGCCAGCAGACCCCTCCCGGACAGAGCCTACGAGCAGTACTTC.

This clone was recorded once. The V gene is TRBV9, the J gene TRBJ2-1; the D is unclear. The ends were cut back, 0 bases at V and 6 bases at J, with 7 bases in the middle. Germline-derived CDR1 and CDR2 are SGDLS and YYNGEE. CDR3 length: 13 amino acids. The CDR3, as DNA: TGTGCCAGCAGCGTAGACCCCGGCAATGAGCAGTTCTTC. Translating it yields CASSVDPGNEQFF.

The chain carries TRBV27 and TRBJ1-2; 10 bases are shared with TRBD1. The CDR3 is 13 residues long. The ends lost 8 bases at V and 5 bases at J; junction bases unmatched: 5. CDR1 and CDR2 from the germline V gene are MNHEY and SMNVEV (reference sequence). CDR3 nucleotides: TGTGCCAGCGGAGACAGGGGGCTATATGGCTACACCTTC. Translated: CASGDRGLYGYTF.

The chain employs TRBV5-4 and TRBJ2-1; D uncertain. The germline CDR1 and CDR2 sequences are SGHNT and YYREEE (reference sequence). The V gene lost 0 bases and the J gene lost 7 bases, with 8 bases spanning the gap. This CDR3 contains 13 residues. The CDR3 DNA sequence: TGTGCCAGCAGCTTGGCCGTGGGGAATGAGCAGTTCTTC. Translated: CASSLAVGNEQFF.

The V gene is TRBV6-5, the J gene TRBJ2-7; D perhaps matches TRBD1 (5 bases). This CDR3 is built from 12 residues. Germline lookup yields CDR1 MNHEY and CDR2 SVGAGI. V lost 6 bases, J lost 3 bases, and 9 bases lay in between. The CDR3 reads CASSHDSYEQYF. CDR3 bases: TGTGCCAGCAGCCATGACAGCTACGAGCAGTACTTC.

The chain couples TRBV5-1 to TRBJ1-2; tentative D call: TRBD1 (5 bases). The CDR3 length is 17 residues. Trimming removed 1 base at V and 4 bases at J, with 20 bases between. In germline, CDR1 is SGHRS, CDR2 YFSETQ. CDR3 DNA sequence: TGCGCCAGCAGCTTGACAGGCGCCCGTCCACAGACCTATGGCTACACCTTC. Its translation: CASSLTGARPQTYGYTF. Drawing the rest from reference TRBV5-1 and TRBJ1-2, the complete variable domain is KAGVTQTPRYLIKTRGQQVTLSCSPISGHRSVSWYQQTPGQGLQFLFEYFSETQRNKGNFPGRFSGRQFSNSRSEMNVSTLELGDSALYLCASSLTGARPQTYGYTFGSGTRLTVV.

This rearrangement joins TRBV6-4 to TRBJ2-1; 12 bases align to TRBD2. The V segment lost 5 bases and the J segment 8 bases; nucleotides outside the gene matches: 4. This CDR3 region has 14 residues. Germline V CDR1 and CDR2: MRHNA, SNTAGT. CDR3 loop: CASSLAGGPDEQFF. The CDR3 DNA reads as TGTGCCAGCAGTCTAGCGGGAGGGCCCGATGAGCAGTTCTTC.

The gene calls are TRBV6-6 and TRBJ2-7; D unresolved. The CDR3 runs 12 residues. Trimming took 2 bases from V and 6 from J, leaving 8 bases between them. Germline loops: CDR1 MNHNY, CDR2 SVGAGI (reference sequence). CDR3 amino acids: CASSYALLEQYF. In DNA form, the CDR3 reads TGTGCCAGCAGTTACGCTCTCCTCGAGCAGTACTTC.

The chain combines TRBV12-2 with TRBJ1-5. TRBV12-2 is designated a pseudogene. This CDR3 contains 16 residues. In DNA, the CDR3 is TGTGCAAGTCGCCCGGGCGCCGGGCAGGTCAATCAGCCCCAGCATTTT. This gives the protein CASRPGAGQVNQPQHF.

The count of this clone is one. The chain carries TRBV18 and TRBJ1-4; D is uncertain. This CDR3 spans 15 amino acids. Germline V CDR1 and CDR2: KGHSH, LQKENI. Between the trimmed V and J ends, which lost 2 bases and 3 bases, there was a span of 10 bases. CDR3 DNA sequence: TGTGCCAGCTCACCAAGGCCAGGCCCTAATGAAAAACTGTTTTTT. Translating it yields CASSPRPGPNEKLFF.

V and J are TRBV5-7 and TRBJ1-1, with unresolved D. TRBV5-7 is marked as an open reading frame, function uncertain. The CDR3 has 13 amino acids. The V and J ends lost 1 base and 7 bases respectively, with 11 bases between them. The CDR3 DNA reads TGTGCCAGCAGCTTGCCTGACGGGTGTGAAGCTTTCTTT. It specifies CASSLPDGCEAFF.

CDR3 residues: CAISETGGFRNEQFF. The DNA of the CDR3 is TGTGCCATCAGTGAGACGGGAGGTTTCCGAAATGAGCAGTTCTTC. The chain recombines TRBV10-3 with TRBJ2-1, with 7 bases aligning to TRBD2. Unmatched junction bases numbered 8, after V lost 2 bases and J lost 7 bases. The germline V gene has CDR1 ENHRY and CDR2 SYGVKD. There are 15 residues in the CDR3.

This clone showed up just once. The chain is built from TRBV28 and TRBJ2-5, with 7 bases that match TRBD1. Matching the DNA end better, TRBJ2-7 makes the J call doubtful. Germline values: CDR1 MDHEN, CDR2 SYDVKM. This CDR3 comprises 13 residues. The CDR3 bases are TGTGCCAGCAGCGAGGGACAGATATACGAGCAGTACTTC. As protein: CASSEGQIYEQYF.

The chain employs TRBV5-1 and TRBJ2-5, with 12 positions matching TRBD2. The CDR3 is made up of 15 amino acids. The ends lost 1 base at V and 7 bases at J; junction bases unmatched: 5. The germline CDR1 and CDR2 sequences are SGHRS and YFSETQ. CDR3 protein: CASSLRLAGDGTQYF. The CDR3 bases are TGCGCCAGCAGCTTGCGACTAGCGGGAGATGGGACCCAGTACTTC.

This chain joins TRBV7-2 and TRBJ1-5; the match to TRBD1 covers 7 bases. The germline V gene encodes CDR1 SGHTA and CDR2 FQGNSA. V gave up 0 bases and J gave up 4 bases; unmatched junction bases: 6. This CDR3 is 16 amino acids long. CDR3 protein: CASSLAGGTANQPQHF. The CDR3 region has the DNA TGTGCCAGCAGCTTAGCTGGCGGGACAGCTAATCAGCCCCAGCATTTT.

The J gene is TRBJ1-1, the V gene TRBV7-3, with D maybe TRBD1 (6 bases). The V gene lost 2 bases and the J gene lost 5 bases, with 12 bases spanning the gap. The V gene's germline CDR1 is SGHTA and CDR2 FQGTGA. The CDR3 sequence is 14 residues long. For the CDR3, the DNA is TGTGCCAGCAGCTTAGACGGGGGGCGGACTGAAGCTTTCTTT. Protein sequence: CASSLDGGRTEAFF.

This chain uses TRBV14 with TRBJ2-3; D uncertain. The CDR3 sequence is 17 residues long. V lost 0 bases and J 5 bases, leaving 18 bases between the germline ends. Germline V gives CDR1 SGHDN, CDR2 FVKESK. In DNA form, the CDR3 reads TGTGCCAGCAGCCAAGACCGAATCCGGACCTTTGGAGATACGCAGTATTTT. This gives the protein CASSQDRIRTFGDTQYF. Looking up the rest from reference TRBV14 and TRBJ2-3 gives the full variable domain: EAGVTQFPSHSVIEKGQTVTLRCDPISGHDNLYWYRRVMGKEIKFLLHFVKESKQDESGMPNNRFLAERTGGTYSTLKVQPAELEDSGVYFCASSQDRIRTFGDTQYFGPGTRLTVL.

The chain links TRBV27 to TRBJ1-2; D might be TRBD1 (6 bases). The CDR3 length is 13 residues. The germline V and J ends were trimmed by 2 bases and 6 bases, with 10 bases remaining between them. Germline CDR1 MNHEY, CDR2 SMNVEV (reference sequence). The CDR3 coding sequence is TGTGCCAGCAGTTTAAGGGGGATCAATGGCTACACCTTC. This sequence encodes CASSLRGINGYTF.

The chain links TRBV5-1 to TRBJ2-7; D not resolved. The ends were cut back, 4 bases at V and 7 bases at J, with 18 bases in the middle. CDR3 size: 14 residues. CDR1 and CDR2 (germline): SGHRS, YFSETQ. The CDR3 loop reads CASSPRPESWEQYF. The DNA of the CDR3 is TGCGCCAGCAGCCCACGGCCGGAATCGTGGGAGCAGTACTTC.

The chain combines TRBV7-3 with TRBJ1-2; D is unresolved. This CDR3 contains 14 residues. CDR1 is SGHTA, CDR2 FQGTGA, per germline. Trimming stripped 7 bases from V and 8 bases from J, with 20 bases between. CDR3 sequence: CASTWASTREGYTF. As DNA, the CDR3 is TGTGCCAGCACCTGGGCCTCCACCCGAGAGGGCTACACCTTC.

V and J are TRBV27 and TRBJ1-3; 10 bases agree with TRBD1. The length of the CDR3 is 16 residues. Germline V gene sequence: CDR1 MNHEY, CDR2 SMNVEV (reference sequence). V trimming: 3 bases; J trimming: 3 bases; junction bases outside the gene matches: 5. This CDR3 is CASSLSGTGVGNTIYF. Here the CDR3 DNA reads TGTGCCAGCAGTTTGTCCGGGACAGGGGTTGGAAACACCATATATTTT.

The chain combines TRBV5-1 with TRBJ2-7, with TRBD2 identical over 9 bases. Germline V CDR1 and CDR2: SGHRS, YFSETQ. V lost 4 bases and J lost 3; bases outside the gene matches: 8. This CDR3 is built from 15 residues. This CDR3 reads CASSPDSGSRYEQYF. The CDR3 bases are TGCGCCAGCAGCCCAGATAGCGGGAGTCGCTACGAGCAGTACTTC.

A remark on this clone: Other DNA sequences in this specimen translate into the identical CDR3. The CDR3 sequence: CASTPKGQQETQYF. CDR3 DNA: TGTGCCAGCACCCCGAAAGGACAACAAGAGACCCAGTACTTC. The V call is TRBV25-1, the J call TRBJ2-5; a weak D match, TRBD1 (5 bases). From germline, CDR1 is MGHDK and CDR2 SYGVNS. V lost 7 bases and J lost 2, with 14 bases in between. This CDR3 is built from 14 residues.